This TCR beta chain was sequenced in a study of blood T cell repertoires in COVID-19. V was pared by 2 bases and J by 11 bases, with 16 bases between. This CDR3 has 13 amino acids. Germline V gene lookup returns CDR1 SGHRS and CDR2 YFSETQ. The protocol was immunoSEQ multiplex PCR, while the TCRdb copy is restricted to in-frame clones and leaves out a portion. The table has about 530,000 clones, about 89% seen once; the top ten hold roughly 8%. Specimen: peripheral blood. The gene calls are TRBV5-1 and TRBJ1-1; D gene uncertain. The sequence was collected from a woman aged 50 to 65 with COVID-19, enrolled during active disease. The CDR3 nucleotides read TGCGCCAGCAGCTTAAGCGAGGCATCTTTGGCTTTCTTT. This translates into CASSLSEASLAFF. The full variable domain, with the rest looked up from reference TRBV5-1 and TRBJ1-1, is KAGVTQTPRYLIKTRGQQVTLSCSPISGHRSVSWYQQTPGQGLQFLFEYFSETQRNKGNFPGRFSGRQFSNSRSEMNVSTLELGDSALYLCASSLSEASLAFFGQGTRLTVV.